This TCR beta chain was sequenced in a study of T-cell memory formation after mild COVID-19. Study as a whole: TCR clusters were mostly donor specific.

From the 5' RACE reads, TCRdb called clonotypes with MiXCR, one entry per CDR3 protein. The table includes fewer than 700,000 distinct CDR3 sequences, under 20% detected once. In this sample, this clonotype turned up a few times. Its antigen is unknown. Points from the study as a whole: In second-wave clones peaking day 37, SARS-CoV-2 specificity remained unconfirmed.

The receptor was isolated from an adult woman who had mild COVID-19 (a few samples of this study predate the infection). Cell type and time point are not known. Sequencing used PBMCs or a T cell subset sorted from them (not recorded which).

CDR3 in DNA: TGTGCCAGCAGTTTAAAGGGGACTGAAGCTTTCTTT. The encoded protein is CASSLKGTEAFF. The chain employs TRBV27 and TRBJ1-1, with D perhaps matching TRBD1 (5 bases). Germline loops: CDR1 MNHEY, CDR2 SMNVEV (reference sequence). This CDR3 contains 12 residues. Trimming stripped 2 bases from V and 5 bases from J, with 6 bases between.